This TCR beta chain originates from a study of response to subunit inactivated influenza vaccine. Germline lookup yields CDR1 LNHNV and CDR2 YYDKDF (reference sequence). Trimming cost V 0 bases and J 4 bases; bases outside gene matches: 4. CDR3 size: 16 residues. A few counts support this clonotype. Its antigen is undetermined. Using its own MiXCR run on the RT-PCR reads, TCRdb lists one record per CDR3 protein. This sample has some 480,000 distinct CDR3 sequences, with approximately 11% found just once. General study results and limits: Every seasonal influenza vaccination brings in few new T cells, the authors suggested.

V usage is TRBV15 and J usage is TRBJ2-5; 11 bases line up with TRBD1. The source is a middle-aged man who received an inactivated influenza vaccine. Sequenced material: PBMCs from blood, taken roughly 45 days after vaccination. CDR3 amino acids: CATSRDKGQGGETQYF. In nucleotides, the CDR3 is TGTGCCACCAGCAGAGATAAGGGACAGGGGGGAGAGACCCAGTACTTC.